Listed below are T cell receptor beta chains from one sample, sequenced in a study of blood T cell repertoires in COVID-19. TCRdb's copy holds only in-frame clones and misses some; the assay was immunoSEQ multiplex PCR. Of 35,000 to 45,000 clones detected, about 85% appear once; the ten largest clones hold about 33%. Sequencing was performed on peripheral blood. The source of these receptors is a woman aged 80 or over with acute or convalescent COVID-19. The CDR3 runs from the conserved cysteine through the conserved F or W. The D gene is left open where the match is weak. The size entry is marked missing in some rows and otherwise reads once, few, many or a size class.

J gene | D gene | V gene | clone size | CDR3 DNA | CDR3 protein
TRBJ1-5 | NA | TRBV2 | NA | TGTGCCAGCAGGTCGGGACGGGAGAATCAGCCCCAGCATTTT | CASRSGRENQPQHF
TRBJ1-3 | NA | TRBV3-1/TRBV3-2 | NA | TGTGCCAGCAGCCGAGCGAGCTCTGGAAACACCATATATTTT | CASSRASSGNTIYF
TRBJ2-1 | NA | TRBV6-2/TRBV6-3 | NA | TGTGCCAGCAGCCCGGCCGGGAATGAGCAGTTCTTC | CASSPAGNEQFF
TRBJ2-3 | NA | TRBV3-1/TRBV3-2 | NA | TGTGCCAGCAAATTTAGAGGAGGGCCGGGAGATACGCAGTATTTT | CASKFRGGPGDTQYF
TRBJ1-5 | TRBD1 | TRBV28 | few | TGTGCCAGCAGTGACAGGGGACCAAGCAATCAGCCCCAGCATTTT | CASSDRGPSNQPQHF
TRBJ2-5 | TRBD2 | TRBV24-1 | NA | TGTGCCACCAAAGCGGGATTAGAGACCCAGTACTTC | CATKAGLETQYF
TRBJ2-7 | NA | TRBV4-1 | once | TGCGCCAGCAGCAACATCGTAACACCTTCCTACGAGCAGTACTTC | CASSNIVTPSYEQYF
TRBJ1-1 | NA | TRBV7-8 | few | TGTGCCAGCAGCGCCGACACCAGAAGCACTGAAGCTTTCTTT | CASSADTRSTEAFF
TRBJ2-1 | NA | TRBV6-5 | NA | TGTGCCAGCAAGGAAGGTGGGGCGGTAGGGCAGTTCTTC | CASKEGGAVGQFF
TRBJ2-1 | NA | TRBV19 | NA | TGTGCCAGTAGTATCGGGCGGGAAAGGTACAATGAGCAGTTCTTC | CASSIGRERYNEQFF
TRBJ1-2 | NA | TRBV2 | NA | TGTGCCAGCAGTGAAGCGGCAGGGGATAAGGGCTACACCTTC | CASSEAAGDKGYTF
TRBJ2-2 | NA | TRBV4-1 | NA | TGCGCCAGCAGCCAAACCTGGGCGGGACCTAACACCGGGGAGCTGTTTTTT | CASSQTWAGPNTGELFF
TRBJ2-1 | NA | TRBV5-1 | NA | TGCGCCAGCAGCTTGGCCTCTAGAGGTTTGGTTGAGCAGTTCTTC | CASSLASRGLVEQFF
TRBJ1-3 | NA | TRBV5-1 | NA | TGCGCCAGCAACACCCAGCCAGGGGTTGGAAACACCATATATTTT | CASNTQPGVGNTIYF
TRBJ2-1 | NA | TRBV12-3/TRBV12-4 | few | TGTGCCAGCAGCCCTCTAGGTGAGCAGTTCTTC | CASSPLGEQFF
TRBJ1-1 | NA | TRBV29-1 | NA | TGCAGCGTTTTTTCAGGAGGCACTGAAGCTTTCTTT | CSVFSGGTEAFF
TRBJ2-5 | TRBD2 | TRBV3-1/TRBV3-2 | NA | TGTGCCAGCAGCCCCGTAAGCGGGAGCGGGCAAGAGACCCAGTACTTC | CASSPVSGSGQETQYF
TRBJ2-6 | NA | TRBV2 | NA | TGTGCCAGCAGTGCGGGGGCTGGGGCCAACGTCCTGACTTTC | CASSAGAGANVLTF
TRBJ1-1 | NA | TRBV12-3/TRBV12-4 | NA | TGTGCCAGCAGTTTTGCAGGGGACACTGAAGCTTTCTTT | CASSFAGDTEAFF
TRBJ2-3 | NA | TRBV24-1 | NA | TGTGCCCCTCGTGGGGCTAGCACAGATACGCAGTATTTT | CAPRGASTDTQYF
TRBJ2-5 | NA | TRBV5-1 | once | TGCGCCAGCAGCTTTGAGTGGGGTCAGGGAGAGACCCAGTACTTC | CASSFEWGQGETQYF
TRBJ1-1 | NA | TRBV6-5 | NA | TGTGCCAGCAGTCCGGGGGGGAACACTGAAGCTTTCTTT | CASSPGGNTEAFF
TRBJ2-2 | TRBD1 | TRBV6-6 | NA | TGTGCCAGCAGTTCACCGGGACAGGGGACCGGGGAGCTGTTTTTT | CASSSPGQGTGELFF
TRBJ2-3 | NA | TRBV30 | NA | TGTGCCTGGAGTTTGGGCAAGAATACAGATACGCAGTATTTT | CAWSLGKNTDTQYF
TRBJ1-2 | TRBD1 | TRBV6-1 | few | TGTGCCAGCAGTGAACAGGGGGATGGCTACACCTTC | CASSEQGDGYTF
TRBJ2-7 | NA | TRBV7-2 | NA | TGTGCCAGCAGGACTACACCACTAGTTTACGAGCAGTACTTC | CASRTTPLVYEQYF
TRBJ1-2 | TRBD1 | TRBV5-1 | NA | TGCGCCAGCAGCTTGGATGGACAGGGCGCGAACTATGGCTACACCTTC | CASSLDGQGANYGYTF
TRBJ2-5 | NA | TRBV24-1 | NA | TGTGCCACGAGCCCCAGGGGTGGGGTTCGGGAGACCCAGTACTTC | CATSPRGGVRETQYF
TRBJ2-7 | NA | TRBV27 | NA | TGTGCCAGCAGTTTAAAAGCGGAGGGTTACGAGCAGTACTTC | CASSLKAEGYEQYF
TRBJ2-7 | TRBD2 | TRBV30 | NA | TGTGCCTGGAGGACTAGCGGGAGTTCTGGCGAGCAGTACTTC | CAWRTSGSSGEQYF
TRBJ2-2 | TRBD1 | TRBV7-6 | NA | TGTGCCAGCAGCTTATCGGGGACAGTGAACACCGGGGAGCTGTTTTTT | CASSLSGTVNTGELFF
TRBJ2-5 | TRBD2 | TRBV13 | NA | TGTGCCAGCAGCTGGCTAGCGGGAGGAGACCAAGAGACCCAGTACTTC | CASSWLAGGDQETQYF
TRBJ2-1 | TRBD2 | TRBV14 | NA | TGTGCCAGCAGCCGAACTAGCGGGTACAATGAGCAGTTCTTC | CASSRTSGYNEQFF
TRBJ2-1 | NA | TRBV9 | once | TGTGCCAGCAGCGACGGACTCGCTACCTACAATGAGCAGTTCTTC | CASSDGLATYNEQFF
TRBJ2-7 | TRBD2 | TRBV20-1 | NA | TGCAGTGCTAGTCTAGAGGGACGCGGGAGTCCAAACGAGCAGTACTTC | CSASLEGRGSPNEQYF
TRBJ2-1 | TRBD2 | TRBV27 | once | TGTGCCAGCACCCCATACGGGGGGTTGACCTACAATGAGCAGTTCTTC | CASTPYGGLTYNEQFF
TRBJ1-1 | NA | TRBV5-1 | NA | TGCGCCAGCAGCTGGGCCCAGGGCACTGAAGCTTTCTTT | CASSWAQGTEAFF
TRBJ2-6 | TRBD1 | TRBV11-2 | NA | TGTGCCAGCAGCCGAACAACAGGGGCTGGGGCCAACGTCCTGACTTTC | CASSRTTGAGANVLTF
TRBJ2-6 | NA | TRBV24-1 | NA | TGTGCCACCAGTTCTACGGTTTCTGGGGCCAACGTCCTGACTTTC | CATSSTVSGANVLTF
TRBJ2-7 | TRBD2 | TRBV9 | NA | TGTGCCAGCAGCCGGCGGGGACTAGCCTCCTACGAGCAGTACTTC | CASSRRGLASYEQYF
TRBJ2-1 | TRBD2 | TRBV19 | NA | TGTGCCAGTAGTATATTGGGTAGCGGGACGGGTAATGAGCAGTTCTTC | CASSILGSGTGNEQFF
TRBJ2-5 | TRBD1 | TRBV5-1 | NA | TGCGCCAGCAGCTTGGAGCCTAGGGGGCGGGAGACCCAGTACTTC | CASSLEPRGRETQYF
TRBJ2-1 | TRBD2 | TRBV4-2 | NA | TGTGCCAGCAGCCAAGATACCGGACTAGCGGGAGGAAATGAGCAGTTCTTC | CASSQDTGLAGGNEQFF
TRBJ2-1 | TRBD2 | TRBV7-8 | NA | TGTGCCAGCAGCTCTTCTAGCGGGCCCTGGCATGAGCAGTTCTTC | CASSSSSGPWHEQFF
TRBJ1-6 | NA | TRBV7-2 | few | TGTGCCAGCAGCTTAGTGGCAGATGTAAATTCACCCCTCCACTTT | CASSLVADVNSPLHF
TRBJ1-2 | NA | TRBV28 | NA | TGTGCCAGCAGTTTAACCGGGTACTATGGCTACACCTTC | CASSLTGYYGYTF
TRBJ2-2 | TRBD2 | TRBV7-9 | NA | TGTGCCAGCAGCTTCTGGTTGTTGAGCGGGAGTGTGTACACCGGGGAGCTGTTTTTT | CASSFWLLSGSVYTGELFF
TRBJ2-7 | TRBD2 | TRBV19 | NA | TGTGCCAGTAGGCGGACTAGCGGGAGCTCTTACGACGAGCAGTACTTC | CASRRTSGSSYDEQYF
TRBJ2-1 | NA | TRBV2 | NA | TGTGCCAGCACTCGACTAGTTACCTACAATGAGCAGTTCTTC | CASTRLVTYNEQFF